This TCR beta chain was found in a study of T cells in Graves' hyperthyroidism and ophthalmopathy. This clonotype has a count of ten or more. The antigen remains undetermined. RNA transcripts provided the source from which TCR beta CDR3 regions were amplified. The primer set for the first-round RT-PCR of the TCR CDR3 was HTBI. TCRdb itself ran the multiplex PCR reads through MiXCR, one entry per CDR3 protein. The data hold more than 150,000 distinct CDR3 sequences, with over 15% observed a single time. CDR3 length: 12 amino acids. From germline, CDR1 is LGHDT and CDR2 YNNKEL (reference sequence). The V segment lost 5 bases and the J segment 7 bases; nucleotides outside the gene matches: 1. Each 10 ml fresh peripheral blood draw supplied the PBMCs. Study-level findings and limits: Ophthalmopathy onset followed model prediction by a median around 6.9 months. Most clonotypes that expanded in the thyroid above 0.001 also showed up in blood.

This receptor was identified in a woman aged 45-65 years with Graves' hyperthyroidism. Sequences were obtained from blood. The rearrangement links TRBV3-1 to TRBJ2-1; TRBD1 agrees at 8 bases. CDR3: CASSWTGNEQFF. CDR3 bases: TGTGCCAGCAGCTGGACAGGGAATGAGCAGTTCTTC.